The 27 T cell receptor beta chains listed next were all sequenced from one sample in a study of blood T cell repertoires in COVID-19. Profiling relied on immunoSEQ multiplex PCR, and the TCRdb table lists in-frame clones only, not all of them. The data show fewer than 250,000 clones, roughly 86% seen once. Sequenced input: peripheral blood. All receptors derive from a woman aged 40 to 55 with acute or convalescent COVID-19.

The CDR3 here is CASSESRQGKFNYGYTF. CDR3 sequence (DNA): TGTGCCAGCAGTGAATCGAGACAGGGGAAATTCAACTATGGCTACACCTTC. The rearrangement links TRBV2 to TRBJ1-2; 8 nucleotides agree with TRBD1. V lost 2 bases, J lost 2 bases, and 10 bases stayed unmatched. The CDR3 spans 17 residues. The germline V gene has CDR1 SNHLY and CDR2 FYNNEI.

This rearrangement joins TRBV5-1 to TRBJ1-1; a weak D match, TRBD1 (6 bases). V lost 0 bases, J lost 1 base, and 13 bases lay in between. CDR3 length: 16 residues. Germline CDR1 and CDR2: SGHRS and YFSETQ. The CDR3 loop is CASSLGGGTPNTEAFF. CDR3 in DNA: TGCGCCAGCAGCTTGGGGGGGGGCACCCCGAACACTGAAGCTTTCTTT.

The rearrangement uses TRBV7-8 and TRBJ2-7; D not resolved. In germline, CDR1 is SGHVS, CDR2 FQNEAQ. The CDR3 is 17 amino acids. Trimming removed 4 bases from V and 1 base from J, with 20 bases in between. The CDR3 nucleotides read TGTGCCAGCAGCTCCCCCGGGTCTTGGGTCGAATCCTACGAGCAGTACTTC. It encodes CASSSPGSWVESYEQYF.

The rearrangement links TRBV19 to TRBJ2-7; a weak D match, TRBD1 (7 bases). The CDR3 consists of 15 residues. The germline gives CDR1 LNHDA, CDR2 SQIVND (reference sequence). Trimming pared 4 bases from V and 3 bases from J, leaving 16 bases between. CDR3 DNA: TGTGCCAGTAGTAGGGGGGTACAGGGGCGCTACGAGCAGTACTTC. Amino acids: CASSRGVQGRYEQYF.

This chain connects TRBV29-1 to TRBJ1-5; TRBD1 might be the D (5 bases). The V and J ends lost 0 bases and 10 bases respectively, with 13 bases between them. The CDR3 length is 13 residues. Germline values: CDR1 SQVTM, CDR2 ANQGSEA. The CDR3, as DNA: TGCAGCGTTGAAGATCCCGGCCAGGGCCCCCAGCATTTT. The encoded protein is CSVEDPGQGPQHF.

This clone was counted between two and nine times. The chain couples TRBV2 to TRBJ2-7, with D maybe TRBD1 (6 bases). The CDR3 is 12 amino acids. The germline CDR1 and CDR2 sequences are SNHLY and FYNNEI. The germline V and J ends were trimmed by 7 bases and 3 bases, with 10 bases remaining between them. CDR3 region: CASMGQDYEQYF. DNA of the CDR3: TGTGCCAGCATGGGACAAGACTACGAGCAGTACTTC.

This clone has just one count. The rearrangement links TRBV30 to TRBJ1-3, with D possibly being TRBD1 (5 bases). Germline-derived CDR1 and CDR2 are GTSNPN and SVGIG (reference sequence). The CDR3 length is 17 residues. Trimming removed 0 bases from V and 0 bases from J, with 15 bases in between. CDR3: CAWSVLAGPHSGNTIYF. The DNA of the CDR3 is TGTGCCTGGAGTGTATTGGCAGGGCCTCACTCTGGAAACACCATATATTTT.

This clone was observed a single time. Compared with germline, one end of the junction differs, possibly owing to a read error. The J gene is TRBJ2-1, the V gene TRBV6-5; TRBD2 aligns across 9 bases. The germline gives CDR1 MNHEY, CDR2 SVGAGI. CDR3 length: 13 amino acids. The CDR3 loop is CASSDSLAGEQFF. CDR3 sequence (DNA): TGTGCCAGCAGTGACTCACTAGCGGGTGAGCAGTTCTTC.

The rearrangement joins TRBV27 to TRBJ1-5, with a tentative D call TRBD1 (6 bases). Germline V gene sequence: CDR1 MNHEY, CDR2 SMNVEV (reference sequence). The CDR3 runs 14 residues. V shed 5 bases and J shed 4 bases, with 12 bases lying between them. The CDR3 bases are TGTGCCAGCAGTCACAGGGTGGGTAATCAGCCCCAGCATTTT. Protein product: CASSHRVGNQPQHF.

V is TRBV11-2 and J is TRBJ2-1; D perhaps matches TRBD1 (6 bases). V was cut by 0 bases and J by 9 bases, with 18 bases left in between. CDR1 SGHAT and CDR2 FQNNGV come from the germline V gene. The CDR3 has 16 amino acids. CDR3 sequence (DNA): TGTGCCAGCAGCTTAGATCGGGCAGGGGCCTTTGGTGAGCAGTTCTTC. Protein: CASSLDRAGAFGEQFF.

V gene TRBV4-3 combines with J gene TRBJ2-4; weak D call: TRBD2 (6 bases). V was pared by 4 bases and J by 1 base, with 26 bases between. The CDR3 loop spans 20 amino acids. Germline V gene data show CDR1 as LGHNA and CDR2 as YSLEER. CDR3 protein: CASSPRWGREVHGAKNIQYF. CDR3 sequence (DNA): TGCGCCAGCAGCCCCCGATGGGGCAGGGAGGTACATGGGGCCAAAAACATTCAGTACTTC.

Here the CDR3 reads CAISPLQADTQYF. The CDR3 DNA is TGTGCCATCAGCCCACTTCAGGCAGATACGCAGTATTTT. The chain carries TRBV10-3 and TRBJ2-3; D remains unclear. CDR3 length: 13 residues. V was cut by 6 bases and J by 4 bases, with 11 bases left in between. Germline V gene data show CDR1 as ENHRY and CDR2 as SYGVKD.

The chain recombines TRBV5-1 with TRBJ1-5; TRBD1 agrees at 10 bases. The CDR3 covers 14 residues. The junction had 4 bases not matched to a gene; V was cut back by 4 bases and J by 6 bases. Germline lookup yields CDR1 SGHRS and CDR2 YFSETQ. CDR3 bases: TGCGCCAGCAGCGTGGGACAGGGGACTCAGCCCCAGCATTTT. It is translated as CASSVGQGTQPQHF.

This clone has more than one count but fewer than ten. V usage is TRBV29-1 and J usage is TRBJ1-4; the D gene is possibly TRBD1 (5 bases). V was cut by 6 bases and J by 3 bases, with 11 bases left in between. The CDR3 has 13 residues. The germline V gene has CDR1 SQVTM and CDR2 ANQGSEA. CDR3 region: CSVATDSNEKLFF. Here the CDR3 DNA reads TGCAGCGTAGCGACAGATTCTAATGAAAAACTGTTTTTT.

The genes are TRBV18 and TRBJ2-1; D perhaps matches TRBD2 (5 bases). This CDR3 has 13 amino acids. Germline CDR1 is KGHSH and CDR2 is LQKENI. V shed 2 bases and J shed 9 bases, with 11 bases lying between them. The chain's CDR3 is CASSPAQEGEQFF. The CDR3 coding sequence is TGTGCCAGCTCACCAGCCCAAGAGGGTGAGCAGTTCTTC.

This chain links TRBV19 with TRBJ1-5, with TRBD1 matching over 7 bases. Germline V gene sequence: CDR1 LNHDA, CDR2 SQIVND (reference sequence). The V gene end was trimmed by 0 bases and the J gene end by 7 bases; junction bases not matched to a gene: 15. The CDR3 is made up of 18 amino acids. CDR3 sequence reads: CASSIDRRAPTGRQPQHF. As DNA, the CDR3 is TGTGCCAGTAGTATAGATAGGAGGGCCCCGACAGGGAGGCAGCCCCAGCATTTT.

This clone was observed a single time. V usage is TRBV18 and J usage is TRBJ1-6; tentatively, D is TRBD1 (6 bases). Germline values: CDR1 KGHSH, CDR2 LQKENI. The CDR3 totals 15 residues. The V and J ends lost 0 bases and 8 bases respectively, with 11 bases between them. The DNA for the CDR3 is TGTGCCAGCTCACCACCGGGACACGTCGATTCACCCCTCCACTTT. It translates to CASSPPGHVDSPLHF.

The chain has TRBV6-5 and TRBJ1-1, with TRBD1 matching 9 bases. CDR1 and CDR2 (germline): MNHEY, SVGAGI. Germline trimming cut 6 bases from V and 4 bases from J; bases unmatched to any gene: 6. The CDR3 is 14 amino acids. The CDR3 DNA reads TGTGCCAGCAGAACTGGGACAGGGAGCACTGAAGCTTTCTTT. Protein sequence: CASRTGTGSTEAFF.

The chain has TRBV5-1 and TRBJ1-6, with unresolved D. The V gene lost 5 bases and the J gene lost 5 bases, with 8 bases spanning the gap. CDR1 and CDR2 (germline): SGHRS, YFSETQ. The CDR3 has 13 residues. CDR3 nucleotide sequence: TGCGCCAGCAGGAAACCGGATAATTCACCCCTCCACTTT. It is translated as CASRKPDNSPLHF.

The CDR3 nucleotides are TGTGCCACCAGCAGGGGACAGGGACCGGGCTACACCTTC. Protein sequence: CATSRGQGPGYTF. The chain uses TRBV15 and TRBJ1-2, with TRBD1 identical over 9 bases. The V segment lost 3 bases and the J segment 8 bases; nucleotides outside the gene matches: 4. The germline CDR1 and CDR2 sequences are LNHNV and YYDKDF (reference sequence). This CDR3 spans 13 amino acids.

The rearrangement links TRBV5-1 to TRBJ1-2, with 11 bases that match TRBD1. Germline CDR1 reads SGHRS; CDR2 reads YFSETQ. This CDR3 has 16 residues. J gave up 4 bases and V 3 bases, and 8 bases lay outside the gene matches. CDR3: CASSSHPGTGGYGYTF. In DNA, the CDR3 is TGCGCCAGCAGCTCGCACCCCGGGACAGGGGGCTATGGCTACACCTTC.

The chain links TRBV7-8 to TRBJ2-7; TRBD2 matches at 12 bases. This CDR3 has 16 residues. From germline, CDR1 is SGHVS and CDR2 FQNEAQ. Losses at the gene ends were 5 bases for V and 1 base for J; bases not matched to a gene: 6. CDR3: CASSGGTSGFSYEQYF. CDR3 bases: TGTGCCAGCAGCGGAGGGACTAGCGGGTTTTCCTACGAGCAGTACTTC.

The chain carries TRBV4-1 and TRBJ2-3; 12 bases fit TRBD2. The CDR3 is made up of 15 amino acids. V was clipped by 6 bases and J by 4 bases; unmatched bases: 5. CDR1 MGHRA and CDR2 YSYEKL come from the germline V gene. The CDR3 reads CASSISSGGADTQYF. CDR3 sequence (DNA): TGCGCCAGCAGTATTTCTAGCGGGGGGGCAGATACGCAGTATTTT.

The V call is TRBV4-3, the J call TRBJ2-7; the match to TRBD2 covers 7 bases. Trimming took 0 bases from V and 3 from J; bases not matched to a gene: 5. Germline CDR1 is LGHNA and CDR2 is YSLEER. The length of the CDR3 is 15 residues. CDR3 region: CASSQEGGTRYEQYF. CDR3 sequence (DNA): TGCGCCAGCAGCCAAGAGGGGGGGACGCGCTACGAGCAGTACTTC.

In DNA form, the CDR3 reads TGTGCCAGCAGTTACGGGGACAGCATGTCCAACGGGGAGCTGTTTTTT. Residues: CASSYGDSMSNGELFF. The chain carries TRBV6-5 and TRBJ2-2; TRBD1 aligns across 7 bases. Germline CDR1 MNHEY, CDR2 SVGAGI. This CDR3 spans 16 amino acids. V dropped 2 bases and J dropped 7; count of bases not matched to a gene: 10.

This chain connects TRBV11-2 to TRBJ2-1; the match to TRBD2 covers 8 bases. Per the germline V gene, CDR1 is SGHAT and CDR2 is FQNNGV. Germline trimming cut 6 bases from V and 2 bases from J; bases unmatched to any gene: 6. The CDR3 has 15 amino acids. DNA for the CDR3: TGTGCCAGCAGTTCACCGGGACTAGCCTACAATGAGCAGTTCTTC. Amino acids: CASSSPGLAYNEQFF.

This clone appeared a few times. V gene TRBV28 combines with J gene TRBJ2-7; the D gene is possibly TRBD2 (6 bases). The V gene lost 7 bases and the J gene lost 7 bases, with 20 bases spanning the gap. Germline V CDR1 and CDR2: MDHEN, SYDVKM. This CDR3 has 14 residues. CDR3 nucleotide sequence: TGTGCCAGCACTCCGCGGGGCCTGGGGTGGGAGCAGTACTTC. Translation gives CASTPRGLGWEQYF.